This record covers a single TCR beta chain. Its antigen remains unknown. This sample is part of a study of cytomegalovirus exposure and HLA in healthy donors. General observations from the study: Immune exposure information available was restricted to CMV serostatus.

V trimming: 9 bases; J trimming: 7 bases; junction bases outside the gene matches: 9. The CDR3 runs to 13 residues. Germline V lookup: CDR1 LNHDA, CDR2 SQIVND (reference sequence). 13 Jbeta primers and 60 Vbeta primers were used for the PCR. The table came from immunoSEQ multiplex PCR; TCRdb's copy has only in-frame clones and leaves some out. The table includes some 180,000 clones, approximately 84% detected once. V gene TRBV19 combines with J gene TRBJ2-1; TRBD1 aligns across 7 bases. Input material: PBMCs. This receptor was taken from a girl under 18 in good health and CMV-seropositive. The CDR3 spells CASTGTERNEQFF. In DNA, the CDR3 is TGTGCCAGCACCGGGACAGAAAGGAATGAGCAGTTCTTC.